These 17 T cell receptor beta chains came from one sample sequenced in a study of cytomegalovirus exposure and HLA in healthy donors. It was with 60 Vbeta and 13 Jbeta primers that the PCR ran. The assay was immunoSEQ multiplex PCR, and TCRdb's table has in-frame clones only and misses some. The table lists over 150,000 clones, 82% of them singletons, with 0.098% in the top ten. Sequenced: PBMCs. These receptors originate from a boy aged 2 to 10 in good health and CMV-seronegative.

V is TRBV4-1 and J is TRBJ1-4, with TRBD1 matching over 11 bases. The trim removed 4 bases at V and 2 bases at J, leaving 6 bases unmatched. CDR3 size: 17 residues. Germline loops: CDR1 MGHRA, CDR2 YSYEKL. The CDR3 spells CASSLRDRGGTNEKLFF. The CDR3 DNA reads TGCGCCAGCAGCCTCCGGGACAGGGGGGGGACTAATGAAAAACTGTTTTTT.

The chain joins TRBV7-2 to TRBJ2-2; 10 bases agree with TRBD2. CDR3 size: 16 residues. In germline, CDR1 is SGHTA, CDR2 FQGNSA. With 2 bases clipped from V and 3 bases from J, the junction kept 3 bases outside the gene matches. The CDR3: CASSLRLAGDTGELFF. The DNA of the CDR3 is TGTGCCAGCAGCTTAAGGCTAGCGGGGGACACCGGGGAGCTGTTTTTT.

Written as DNA, the CDR3 is TGTGCCAGTAGTGTACAGACAGGGGGTAGTTCACCCCTCCACTTT. This sequence encodes CASSVQTGGSSPLHF. V usage is TRBV19 and J usage is TRBJ1-6, with 9 bases identical to TRBD1. The CDR3 spans 15 residues. Germline CDR1 and CDR2: LNHDA and SQIVND (reference sequence). The J segment lost 9 bases and the V segment lost 5 bases, leaving 8 bases of the junction unmatched.

The rearrangement links TRBV5-6 to TRBJ1-5, with TRBD1 matching over 11 bases. CDR1 SGHDT and CDR2 YYEEEE come from the germline V gene. CDR3 length equals 14 residues. Trimming took 3 bases from V and 7 from J; bases not matched to a gene: 3. The CDR3 nucleotides read TGTGCCAGCAGCTGGGGACAGGGGGGGCAGCCCCAGCATTTT. Translation gives CASSWGQGGQPQHF. Variable domain in full (rest from reference TRBV5-6 and TRBJ1-5): DAGVTQSPTHLIKTRGQQVTLRCSPKSGHDTVSWYQQALGQGPQFIFQYYEEEERQRGNFPDRFSGHQFPNYSSELNVNALLLGDSALYLCASSWGQGGQPQHFGDGTRLSIL.

This chain uses TRBV2 with TRBJ1-2, with TRBD1 as a possible D gene (6 bases). CDR1 is SNHLY, CDR2 FYNNEI, per germline. This CDR3 is built from 15 residues. V gave up 1 base and J gave up 6 bases, with 15 bases separating them. CDR3 amino acids: CASSEVTGGADGYTF. The CDR3 DNA reads TGTGCCAGCAGTGAAGTTACTGGGGGGGCGGATGGCTACACCTTC.

This chain connects TRBV25-1 to TRBJ1-1; D is perhaps TRBD1 (5 bases). Germline CDR1 MGHDK, CDR2 SYGVNS. The CDR3 has 11 residues. V was clipped by 8 bases and J by 10 bases, with 14 bases between them. CDR3 sequence (DNA): TGTGCCAGCTCCCAGGGCAGGAGAGCTTTCTTT. Residues: CASSQGRRAFF.

The chain links TRBV4-1 to TRBJ2-3; TRBD1 matches 10 bases. The trim removed 3 bases at V and 5 bases at J, leaving 5 bases unmatched. The CDR3 spans 15 residues. Germline assignment: CDR1 MGHRA and CDR2 YSYEKL. CDR3: CASSHKDRGGDTQYF. The CDR3 region has the DNA TGCGCCAGCAGCCACAAGGACAGGGGGGGAGATACGCAGTATTTT.

This chain joins TRBV7-9 and TRBJ2-7; 9 bases align to TRBD1. After removal of 5 bases from V and 2 bases from J, the junction contained 7 bases not matched to a gene. Germline V CDR1 and CDR2: SEHNR, FQNEAQ (reference sequence). The CDR3 length is 15 residues. In nucleotides, the CDR3 is TGTGCCAGCAGCACCCCGGGACAGGGCACCTACGAGCAGTACTTC. This gives the protein CASSTPGQGTYEQYF.

This clone appeared a single time. The chain has TRBV9 and TRBJ1-1; D unresolved. Trimming shortened V by 0 bases and J by 7 bases, and 10 bases separated the two germline ends. This CDR3 has 13 amino acids. Germline-derived CDR1 and CDR2 are SGDLS and YYNGEE. CDR3 nucleotide sequence: TGTGCCAGCAGCGTAGTCGATGACTATGAAGCTTTCTTT. Amino acids: CASSVVDDYEAFF.

V usage is TRBV19 and J usage is TRBJ1-2; 8 bases are a match to TRBD1. Germline V gives CDR1 LNHDA, CDR2 SQIVND (reference sequence). The length of the CDR3 is 12 residues. Trimming removed 7 bases from V and 5 bases from J; junction bases left unmatched: 3. For the CDR3, the DNA is TGTGCCAGTACTAACAGGGGGTATGGCTACACCTTC. It is translated as CASTNRGYGYTF.

The count of this clone is one. This chain connects TRBV7-3 to TRBJ1-2; tentatively, D is TRBD1 (5 bases). The germline V and J ends were trimmed by 1 base and 3 bases, with 9 bases remaining between them. The V gene's germline CDR1 is SGHTA and CDR2 FQGTGA. There are 14 residues in the CDR3. CDR3 residues: CASSLKGYDYGYTF. In nucleotides, the CDR3 is TGTGCCAGCAGCTTAAAGGGGTATGACTATGGCTACACCTTC.

The genes are TRBV28 and TRBJ2-7; 9 positions match TRBD2. This CDR3 is built from 14 residues. CDR1 MDHEN and CDR2 SYDVKM come from the germline V gene. V gave up 3 bases and J gave up 2 bases; unmatched junction bases: 2. The CDR3 region has the DNA TGTGCCAGCAGTTTTGGCGGGGGGGCCTACGAGCAGTACTTC. This sequence encodes CASSFGGGAYEQYF.

This chain links TRBV7-9 with TRBJ2-7, with a tentative D call TRBD2 (5 bases). CDR1 and CDR2 from the germline V gene are SEHNR and FQNEAQ (reference sequence). CDR3 length: 14 residues. Trimming stripped 3 bases from V and 2 bases from J, with 11 bases between. CDR3 DNA sequence: TGTGCCAGCAGCTTCGGGGTTCTCCCCTACGAGCAGTACTTC. Amino acids: CASSFGVLPYEQYF.

CDR3 amino acids: CASSLGGTVQRYF. The CDR3 DNA is TGTGCCAGCAGCTTAGGCGGGACTGTCCAACGGTATTTT. This chain uses TRBV7-2 with TRBJ2-3; D is possibly TRBD2 (6 bases). Trimming pared 1 base from V and 14 bases from J, leaving 16 bases between. Germline lookup yields CDR1 SGHTA and CDR2 FQGNSA. This CDR3 has 13 amino acids.

V usage is TRBV27 and J usage is TRBJ2-1, with 9 bases identical to TRBD2. The CDR3 has 15 amino acids. Germline V gene sequence: CDR1 MNHEY, CDR2 SMNVEV (reference sequence). Losses at the gene ends were 2 bases for V and 4 bases for J; bases not matched to a gene: 3. CDR3 nucleotides: TGTGCCAGCAGTTTACGGCGGGGGGGTTACAATGAGCAGTTCTTC. Its translation is CASSLRRGGYNEQFF.

The chain joins TRBV2 to TRBJ2-5; TRBD1 agrees at 8 bases. This CDR3 spans 14 amino acids. From germline, CDR1 is SNHLY and CDR2 FYNNEI. V lost 6 bases, J lost 6 bases, and 9 bases stayed unmatched. The CDR3 region is CASRLSTGEKTQYF. CDR3 nucleotides: TGTGCCAGCAGACTTTCGACAGGGGAGAAGACCCAGTACTTC.

This chain joins TRBV4-3 and TRBJ2-5; possibly TRBD1 for D (5 bases). Trimming took 0 bases from V and 5 from J, leaving 13 bases between them. Germline V gene sequence: CDR1 LGHNA, CDR2 YSLEER. This CDR3 contains 15 residues. The CDR3 sequence is CASSQELRHRETQYF. The CDR3 DNA sequence: TGCGCCAGCAGCCAAGAATTGCGTCACAGGGAGACCCAGTACTTC.